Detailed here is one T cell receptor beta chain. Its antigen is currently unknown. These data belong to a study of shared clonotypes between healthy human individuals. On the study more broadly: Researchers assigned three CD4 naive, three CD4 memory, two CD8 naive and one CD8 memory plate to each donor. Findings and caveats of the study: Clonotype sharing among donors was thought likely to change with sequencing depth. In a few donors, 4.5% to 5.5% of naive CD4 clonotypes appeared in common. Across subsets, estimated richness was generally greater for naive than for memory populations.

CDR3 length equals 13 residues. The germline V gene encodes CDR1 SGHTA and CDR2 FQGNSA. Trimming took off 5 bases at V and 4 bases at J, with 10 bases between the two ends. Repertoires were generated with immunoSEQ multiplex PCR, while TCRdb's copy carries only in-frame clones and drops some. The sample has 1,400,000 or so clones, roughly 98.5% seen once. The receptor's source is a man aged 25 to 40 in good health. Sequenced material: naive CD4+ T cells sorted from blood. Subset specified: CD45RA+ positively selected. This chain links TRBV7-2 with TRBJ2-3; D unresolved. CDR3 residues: CASSPQTSDTQYF. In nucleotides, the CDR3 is TGTGCCAGCAGCCCCCAAACCTCAGATACGCAGTATTTT.